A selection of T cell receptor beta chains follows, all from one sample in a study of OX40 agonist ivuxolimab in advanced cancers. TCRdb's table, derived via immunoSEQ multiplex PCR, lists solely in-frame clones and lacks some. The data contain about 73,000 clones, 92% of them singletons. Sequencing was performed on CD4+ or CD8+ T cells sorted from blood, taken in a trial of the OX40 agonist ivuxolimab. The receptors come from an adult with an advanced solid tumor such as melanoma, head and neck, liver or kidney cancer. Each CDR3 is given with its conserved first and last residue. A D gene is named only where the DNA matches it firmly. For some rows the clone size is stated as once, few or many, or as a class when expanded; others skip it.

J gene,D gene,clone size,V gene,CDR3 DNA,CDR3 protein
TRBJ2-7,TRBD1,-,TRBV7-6,TGTGCCAGCAGCCCACGGGACAGCACCTACGAGCAGTACTTC,CASSPRDSTYEQYF
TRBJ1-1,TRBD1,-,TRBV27,TGTGCCAGCAGTTCTTTCGGGACAGGGGTATATGAAGCTTTCTTT,CASSSFGTGVYEAFF
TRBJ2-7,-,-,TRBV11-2,TGTGCCAGCAGCCTTATACAGGGTTCTACCAACGAGCAGTACTTC,CASSLIQGSTNEQYF
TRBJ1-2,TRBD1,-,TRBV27,TGTGCCAGCGGACAGGGGGCGAATGGCTACACCTTC,CASGQGANGYTF
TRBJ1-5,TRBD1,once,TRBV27,TGTGCCAGCAGTTCCCAGGGGGGGCATCAGCCCCAGCATTTT,CASSSQGGHQPQHF
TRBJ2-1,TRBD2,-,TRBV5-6,TGTGCCAGCAGCGAAGAGTTAGCGGGGACCTACAATGAGCAGTTCTTC,CASSEELAGTYNEQFF
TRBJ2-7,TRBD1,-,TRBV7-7,TGTGCCAGCAGCCTGACCCGGGACAGGGAGTACCACGAGCAGTACTTC,CASSLTRDREYHEQYF
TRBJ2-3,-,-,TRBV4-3,TGCGCCAGCAGCCAAGATCCAGGATCGGGCACAGATACGCAGTATTTT,CASSQDPGSGTDTQYF
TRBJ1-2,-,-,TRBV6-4,TGTGCCAGCAGTGACTCGGACGGGGGAAACTATGGCTACACCTTC,CASSDSDGGNYGYTF
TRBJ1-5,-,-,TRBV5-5,TGTGCCAGCAGCCGGGATTATAGCAATCAGCCCCAGCATTTT,CASSRDYSNQPQHF
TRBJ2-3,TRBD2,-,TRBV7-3,TGTGCCAGCAGCTTAATAGCGGGGGGGCCCCCAGATACGCAGTATTTT,CASSLIAGGPPDTQYF
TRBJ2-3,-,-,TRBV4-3,TGCGCCAGCAGCCAAGCTTGGGGGATACTAGCTAGCACAGATACGCAGTATTTT,CASSQAWGILASTDTQYF
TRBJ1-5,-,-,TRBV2,TGTGCCAGCAGTGAATTCAGTAGCAATCAGCCCCAGCATTTT,CASSEFSSNQPQHF
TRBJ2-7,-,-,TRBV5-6,TGTGCCAGCAGCCCCTACGGGGGGCCCCCCTACGAGCAGTACTTC,CASSPYGGPPYEQYF
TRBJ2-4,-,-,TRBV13,TGTGCCAGCAGCCCCAGCCGAGAGGGACTTGTCAAAAACATTCAGTACTTC,CASSPSREGLVKNIQYF
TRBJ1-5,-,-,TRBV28,TGTGCCAGCAGTACACCCCGGGAATCTGAAAGGACTCAGCCCCAGCATTTT,CASSTPRESERTQPQHF
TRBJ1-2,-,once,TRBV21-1,TGTGCCAGCAGCAAAGTCACCCAAAAAGGGACGGGAAACTATGGCTACACCTTC,CASSKVTQKGTGNYGYTF
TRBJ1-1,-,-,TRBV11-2,TGTGCCAGCAGCACCGACAGGTGGTCTGAAGCTTTCTTT,CASSTDRWSEAFF
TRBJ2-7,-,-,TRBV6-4,TGTGCCAGCAGTGCCTTCCAGGGTTACGAGCAGTACTTC,CASSAFQGYEQYF
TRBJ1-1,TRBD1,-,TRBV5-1,TGCGCCAGCAGTTGGGGACAGATGAACACTGAAGCTTTCTTT,CASSWGQMNTEAFF
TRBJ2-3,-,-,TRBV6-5,TGTGCCAGCAGTTACTCCGCCGGGCCCTGGCCTACGCAGTATTTT,CASSYSAGPWPTQYF
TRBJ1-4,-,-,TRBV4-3,TGCGCCAGCAGCCAAGATCCGGCAACTAATGAAAAACTGTTTTTT,CASSQDPATNEKLFF
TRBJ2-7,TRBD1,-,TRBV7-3,TGTGCCAGCAGCTTAACCGACAGGGCAGGAGGCGAGCAGTACTTC,CASSLTDRAGGEQYF
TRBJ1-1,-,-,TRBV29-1,TGCAGCGTTCCCCACGAGCTGAGCACTGAAGCTTTCTTT,CSVPHELSTEAFF
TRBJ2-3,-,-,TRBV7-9,TGTGCCAGCAGCTTAAGTCTTCCTGGCCCGGAGGATACGCAGTATTTT,CASSLSLPGPEDTQYF
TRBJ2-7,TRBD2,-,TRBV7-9,TGTGCCAGCAGCCCACCCGGGGGGGAGACCTACGAGCAGTACTTC,CASSPPGGETYEQYF
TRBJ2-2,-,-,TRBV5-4,TGTGCCAGCAGCCATCCCACCGCCGGGGAGCTGTTTTTT,CASSHPTAGELFF
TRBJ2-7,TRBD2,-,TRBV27,TGTGCCAGCAGTTTAGCTAGCGGGAGTTACTACGAGCAGTACTTC,CASSLASGSYYEQYF
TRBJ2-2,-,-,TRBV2,TGTGCCAGCAGTGGGGGTCGAGGCACCGGGGAGCTGTTTTTT,CASSGGRGTGELFF
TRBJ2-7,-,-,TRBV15,TGTGCCACCAGCAGTCAGATTTTTGTCGAGCAGTACTTC,CATSSQIFVEQYF
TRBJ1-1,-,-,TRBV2,TGTGCCAGCAGGATAGGACCGTCGACAGTGAACACTGAAGCTTTCTTT,CASRIGPSTVNTEAFF
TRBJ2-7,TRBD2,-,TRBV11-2,TGTGCCAGCAGCGCCGAGTCTAGCGGGGGGGGCTACGAGCAGTACTTC,CASSAESSGGGYEQYF
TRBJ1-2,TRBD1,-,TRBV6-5,TGTGCCAGCAGCGCGGACAGGGGACACGGCTACACCTTC,CASSADRGHGYTF
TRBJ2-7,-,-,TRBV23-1,TGCGCCAGCAGTCAATCGACGAGTTACGAGCAGTACTTC,CASSQSTSYEQYF
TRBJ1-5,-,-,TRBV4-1,TGCGCCAGCAGCCCGATAAGTGAGGGGTGGGAGCCCCAGCATTTT,CASSPISEGWEPQHF
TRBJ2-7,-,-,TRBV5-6,TGTGCCAGCAGCTTTCGTACCTTCTACGAGCAGTACTTC,CASSFRTFYEQYF
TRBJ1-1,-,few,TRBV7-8,TGTGCCAGCAGCAACCGGGACACCAGAGAGGCTTTCTTT,CASSNRDTREAFF
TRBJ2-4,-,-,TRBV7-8,TGTGCCAGCAGCTTAGGGTGGGGCACCAAAAACATTCAGTACTTC,CASSLGWGTKNIQYF
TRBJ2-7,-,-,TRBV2,TGTGCCAGCAGTATCTGGGTGGGCGACTCCTACGAGCAGTACTTC,CASSIWVGDSYEQYF
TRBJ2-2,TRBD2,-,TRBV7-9,TGTGCCAGCAGCTTAGGCCTAGCGGGGATTCGTAACGGGGAGCTGTTTTTT,CASSLGLAGIRNGELFF
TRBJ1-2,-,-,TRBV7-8,TGTGCCCTCAGGGGAGGGTTGGGCGGCTACACCTTC,CALRGGLGGYTF
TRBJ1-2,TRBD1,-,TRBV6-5,TGTGCCAGCAGTCCCGGGACAGGGGGCTTCTATGGCTACACCTTC,CASSPGTGGFYGYTF
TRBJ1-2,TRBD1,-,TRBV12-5,TGTGCTAGCTCCATTCTAGACAGGGAAAATGGCTACACCTTC,CASSILDRENGYTF
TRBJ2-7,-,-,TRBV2,TGTGCCAGCAGTGAAGTTTTGTACGAGCAGTACTTC,CASSEVLYEQYF
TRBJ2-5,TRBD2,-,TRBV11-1,TGTGCCAGCAGTTACCTAGCGGGGGGAAGGGAGACCCAGTACTTC,CASSYLAGGRETQYF
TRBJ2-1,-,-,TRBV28,TGTGCCAGCAGTTTATTCGGGGAAGGCCCCTACAATGAGCAGTTCTTC,CASSLFGEGPYNEQFF
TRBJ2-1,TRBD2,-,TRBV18,TGTGCCAGCTCACCACCCTTCCAACTAGCGGGGGGGATCAATGAGCAGTTCTTC,CASSPPFQLAGGINEQFF
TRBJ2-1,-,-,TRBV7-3,TGTGCCAGAATAGAATGGGGACTTCTTGGGAATGAGCAGTTCTTC,CARIEWGLLGNEQFF
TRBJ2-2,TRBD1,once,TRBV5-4,TGTGCCAGCAGCTTGGGAGCGCGGACAGGGATTGCCGGGGAGCTGTTTTTT,CASSLGARTGIAGELFF
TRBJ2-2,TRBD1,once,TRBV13,TGTGCCAGCAGCTTAAAAAGTGGACAGGGGGGTCTTACCGGGGAGCTGTTTTTT,CASSLKSGQGGLTGELFF
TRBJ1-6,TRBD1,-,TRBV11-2,TGTGCCAGCAGCTTAGTTGGGACAGGGGAAGGATCACCCCTCCACTTT,CASSLVGTGEGSPLHF
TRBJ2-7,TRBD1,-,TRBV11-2,TGTGCCAGCAGCTTAGCGGTGGGGACAGGCCTCTCCTACGAGCAGTACTTC,CASSLAVGTGLSYEQYF
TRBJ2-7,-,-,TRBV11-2,TGTGCCAGCAGCCTTTTACGCGGGGCCCACGAGCAGTACTTC,CASSLLRGAHEQYF
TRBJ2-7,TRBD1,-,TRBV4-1,TGCGCCAGCAGCCAAGATTCGGCGGACAGGGATGGCTCCTACGAGCAGTACTTC,CASSQDSADRDGSYEQYF
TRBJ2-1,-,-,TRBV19,TGTGCCAGTAGTACTCGAGGGTACAATGAGCAGTTCTTC,CASSTRGYNEQFF